Below are 10 T cell receptor beta chains sequenced from a single sample in a study of cytomegalovirus exposure and HLA in healthy donors. Primers included in the PCR were 60 Vbeta and 13 Jbeta primers. The repertoire was sequenced with immunoSEQ multiplex PCR; TCRdb's copy has only in-frame clones and lacks some. The table shows around 100,000 clones, with almost 70% occurring only once. Sequencing used PBMCs. The receptors shown here come from a man in his thirties or forties in good health and CMV-seropositive.

In regard to this clone: Other DNA sequences in the same sample also yield this CDR3. This chain links TRBV19 with TRBJ1-1; no firm D call. The V gene lost 5 bases and the J gene lost 5 bases, with 9 bases spanning the gap. From germline, CDR1 is LNHDA and CDR2 SQIVND (reference sequence). The CDR3 totals 12 residues. CDR3 sequence reads: CASSPGGTEAFF. In DNA, the CDR3 is TGTGCCAGTAGTCCGGGCGGGACTGAAGCTTTCTTT.

The chain uses TRBV6-5 and TRBJ1-2; tentative D call: TRBD1 (6 bases). The CDR3 is made up of 14 amino acids. V gave up 6 bases and J gave up 6 bases, with 17 bases separating them. Germline CDR1 and CDR2: MNHEY and SVGAGI. DNA for the CDR3: TGTGCCAGCAGCTATATCCTTAGACAGGATGGCTACACCTTC. Protein product: CASSYILRQDGYTF.

The V gene is TRBV28, the J gene TRBJ1-2; D gene ambiguous. Trimming took off 2 bases at V and 2 bases at J, with 6 bases between the two ends. Germline CDR1 is MDHEN and CDR2 is SYDVKM. This CDR3 is 13 amino acids long. This CDR3 is CASSLNSNYGYTF. The CDR3 nucleotides are TGTGCCAGCAGTTTAAACAGCAACTATGGCTACACCTTC.

The chain recombines TRBV5-6 with TRBJ2-7; 7 bases line up with TRBD1. Losses at the gene ends were 2 bases for V and 2 bases for J; bases not matched to a gene: 16. From germline, CDR1 is SGHDT and CDR2 YYEEEE. The CDR3 is 18 residues long. The CDR3: CASSFFFWGTDDAYEQYF. CDR3 bases: TGTGCCAGCAGCTTCTTTTTTTGGGGGACAGATGATGCCTACGAGCAGTACTTC.

The chain links TRBV7-3 to TRBJ2-1; no reliable D call. The V end was cut by 2 bases, the J end by 9 bases, with 14 bases between. The V gene's germline CDR1 is SGHTA and CDR2 FQGTGA. This CDR3 is 14 amino acids long. This CDR3 reads CASSLGITSGEQFF. The DNA for the CDR3 is TGTGCCAGCAGCTTAGGAATCACGTCAGGTGAGCAGTTCTTC.

The CDR3 DNA is TGTGCCAGCAGCTTGGAAGCGGGGCCGGACTATGGCTACACCTTC. This translates into CASSLEAGPDYGYTF. The J gene is TRBJ1-2, the V gene TRBV5-4; possibly TRBD1 for D (5 bases). From germline, CDR1 is SGHNT and CDR2 YYREEE (reference sequence). The CDR3 covers 15 residues. The V gene lost 0 bases and the J gene lost 3 bases, with 12 bases spanning the gap.

This clone was seen a handful of times. This chain joins TRBV19 and TRBJ2-1, with D tentatively TRBD2 (6 bases). V was trimmed by 4 bases and J by 4 bases, leaving 17 bases between them. The CDR3 covers 16 residues. Germline CDR1 reads LNHDA; CDR2 reads SQIVND (reference sequence). The DNA of the CDR3 is TGTGCCAGTAGTAGGGGACTTACGACTATTTACAATGAGCAGTTCTTC. It yields the protein CASSRGLTTIYNEQFF.

This chain connects TRBV4-1 to TRBJ1-2; 8 bases agree with TRBD1. Germline V CDR1 and CDR2: MGHRA, YSYEKL. V dropped 0 bases and J dropped 3; count of bases not matched to a gene: 3. This CDR3 region has 15 residues. CDR3 DNA: TGCGCCAGCAGCCAAGACGGACAGGGAGACTATGGCTACACCTTC. Its protein product is CASSQDGQGDYGYTF.

This rearrangement joins TRBV27 to TRBJ1-2; the D gene is possibly TRBD1 (6 bases). CDR1 MNHEY and CDR2 SMNVEV come from the germline V gene (reference sequence). The CDR3 runs to 14 residues. V lost 3 bases and J lost 4, with 12 bases in between. The chain's CDR3 is CASSLGARGYGYTF. In DNA, the CDR3 is TGTGCCAGCAGTTTGGGGGCTCGGGGCTATGGCTACACCTTC.

V and J are TRBV29-1 and TRBJ1-2, with TRBD1 identical over 7 bases. Germline V gives CDR1 SQVTM, CDR2 ANQGSEA. This CDR3 region has 16 residues. After removal of 2 bases from V and 3 bases from J, the junction contained 12 bases not matched to a gene. As DNA, the CDR3 is TGCAGCGTTGAAAGGAGGGGGGCAGGGGGTGACTATGGCTACACCTTC. It specifies CSVERRGAGGDYGYTF.